The rows below give T cell receptor beta chains drawn from one sample of a study of spatial heterogeneity in lung cancer. TCRdb fed the 5' RACE reads into MiXCR, producing one record per CDR3 protein. The sample lists 2,000 to 3,000 distinct CDR3 sequences, about 1.4% occurring once. The material sequenced was lung tumor tissue, taken at surgery. The receptors were sampled from a male donor with early-stage non-small cell lung cancer. Each CDR3 is given with its conserved first and last residue. D genes are given only for firm matches. Clone size is not always given. Where it is, it says once, few, many or a class for expanded clones.

clone size: medium-sized; CDR3 length: 13; D gene: TRBD1; J gene: TRBJ1-1; V gene: TRBV7-8; CDR3 protein: CASRPTGVTEAFF; CDR3 DNA: TGTGCCAGCAGGCCGACAGGGGTCACTGAAGCTTTCTTT
clone size: medium-sized; CDR3 length: 16; D gene: TRBD1; J gene: TRBJ2-5; V gene: TRBV7-2; CDR3 protein: CASSSTRTGGQETQYF; CDR3 DNA: TGTGCCAGCAGCTCAACTCGGACAGGGGGCCAGGAGACCCAGTACTTC
clone size: medium-sized; CDR3 length: 13; D gene: TRBD1; J gene: TRBJ2-1; V gene: TRBV20-1; CDR3 protein: CSATGTGVNEQFF; CDR3 DNA: TGCAGTGCAACCGGGACAGGGGTCAATGAGCAGTTCTTC
clone size: medium-sized; CDR3 length: 15; D gene: .; J gene: TRBJ1-2; V gene: TRBV6-5; CDR3 protein: CASSYAVTANYGYTF; CDR3 DNA: TGTGCCAGCAGTTACGCGGTGACAGCTAACTATGGCTACACCTTC
clone size: medium-sized; CDR3 length: 15; D gene: .; J gene: TRBJ2-3; V gene: TRBV12-3/TRBV12-4; CDR3 protein: CASRLRGLQRDTQYF; CDR3 DNA: TGTGCCAGCAGGTTAAGGGGGTTACAGAGGGATACGCAGTATTTT
clone size: medium-sized; CDR3 length: 21; D gene: TRBD1; J gene: TRBJ1-5; V gene: TRBV4-1; CDR3 protein: CASSQAPRGDRGPVGNQPQHF; CDR3 DNA: TGCGCCAGCAGCCAAGCCCCCCGGGGGGACAGGGGGCCTGTTGGGAATCAGCCCCAGCATTTT
clone size: many; CDR3 length: 13; D gene: .; J gene: TRBJ2-1; V gene: TRBV7-2; CDR3 protein: CASRWGVVNEQFF; CDR3 DNA: TGTGCCAGCCGGTGGGGTGTCGTCAATGAGCAGTTCTTC
clone size: medium-sized; CDR3 length: 12; D gene: .; J gene: TRBJ2-5; V gene: TRBV18; CDR3 protein: CASSDTQDTQYF; CDR3 DNA: TGTGCCAGCTCAGACACACAAGATACCCAGTACTTC
clone size: many; CDR3 length: 18; D gene: TRBD2; J gene: TRBJ2-1; V gene: TRBV11-1; CDR3 protein: CASSLVGLAGVVVNEQFF; CDR3 DNA: TGTGCCAGCAGCTTAGTAGGACTAGCGGGAGTGGTGGTCAATGAGCAGTTCTTC
clone size: medium-sized; CDR3 length: 16; D gene: .; J gene: TRBJ1-5; V gene: TRBV6-2/TRBV6-3; CDR3 protein: CASSYSILGDNQPQHF; CDR3 DNA: TGTGCCAGCAGTTACTCGATCTTAGGGGACAATCAGCCCCAGCATTTT
clone size: medium-sized; CDR3 length: 13; D gene: .; J gene: TRBJ2-6; V gene: TRBV6-5; CDR3 protein: CASSRSGANVLTF; CDR3 DNA: TGTGCCAGCAGCCGCTCTGGGGCCAACGTCCTGACTTTC
clone size: many; CDR3 length: 14; D gene: TRBD1; J gene: TRBJ2-5; V gene: TRBV5-6; CDR3 protein: CASSWKGAGETQYF; CDR3 DNA: TGTGCCAGCAGCTGGAAGGGGGCTGGCGAGACCCAGTACTTC
clone size: medium-sized; CDR3 length: 15; D gene: .; J gene: TRBJ2-1; V gene: TRBV10-1; CDR3 protein: CASSPQGFPFNEQFF; CDR3 DNA: TGCGCCAGCAGTCCCCAGGGGTTTCCGTTCAATGAGCAGTTCTTC
clone size: large; CDR3 length: 14; D gene: .; J gene: TRBJ2-3; V gene: TRBV27; CDR3 protein: CASSLQGYTDTQYF; CDR3 DNA: TGTGCCAGCAGTCTCCAGGGGTACACAGATACGCAGTATTTT
clone size: medium-sized; CDR3 length: 14; D gene: .; J gene: TRBJ1-5; V gene: TRBV6-5; CDR3 protein: CASSPIPWNQPQHF; CDR3 DNA: TGTGCCAGCAGCCCGATCCCGTGGAATCAGCCCCAGCATTTT
clone size: medium-sized; CDR3 length: 15; D gene: TRBD1; J gene: TRBJ2-3; V gene: TRBV5-1; CDR3 protein: CASSQDRPFTDTQYF; CDR3 DNA: TGCGCCAGCAGTCAGGACAGGCCGTTCACAGATACGCAGTATTTT
clone size: medium-sized; CDR3 length: 13; D gene: .; J gene: TRBJ2-7; V gene: TRBV27; CDR3 protein: CASSYLPNYEQYF; CDR3 DNA: TGTGCCAGCAGTTACCTCCCGAACTACGAGCAGTACTTC
clone size: medium-sized; CDR3 length: 13; D gene: TRBD1; J gene: TRBJ1-2; V gene: TRBV20-1; CDR3 protein: CSAMTGWFDGYTF; CDR3 DNA: TGCAGTGCTATGACAGGGTGGTTCGATGGCTACACCTTC
clone size: medium-sized; CDR3 length: 14; D gene: .; J gene: TRBJ2-2; V gene: TRBV11-3; CDR3 protein: CASSWGLNTGELFF; CDR3 DNA: TGTGCCAGCTCTTGGGGCTTAAACACCGGGGAGCTGTTTTTT
clone size: medium-sized; CDR3 length: 15; D gene: .; J gene: TRBJ1-4; V gene: TRBV5-6; CDR3 protein: CASSRQSATNEKLFF; CDR3 DNA: TGTGCCAGCAGCCGACAGTCAGCAACTAATGAAAAACTGTTTTTT
clone size: medium-sized; CDR3 length: 13; D gene: .; J gene: TRBJ1-6; V gene: TRBV10-1; CDR3 protein: CASSAGTNSPLHF; CDR3 DNA: TGCGCCAGCAGTGCGGGGACTAATTCACCCCTCCACTTT
clone size: medium-sized; CDR3 length: 13; D gene: .; J gene: TRBJ2-5; V gene: TRBV19; CDR3 protein: CASSFRAQETQYF; CDR3 DNA: TGTGCCAGTAGTTTCCGGGCTCAGGAGACCCAGTACTTC
clone size: medium-sized; CDR3 length: 17; D gene: TRBD2; J gene: TRBJ2-2; V gene: TRBV6-5; CDR3 protein: CASRRLAGGRRVGELFF; CDR3 DNA: TGTGCCAGCAGGCGGTTAGCGGGAGGACGCCGGGTCGGGGAGCTGTTTTTT
clone size: medium-sized; CDR3 length: 14; D gene: .; J gene: TRBJ2-5; V gene: TRBV15; CDR3 protein: CATSLGGLRETQYF; CDR3 DNA: TGTGCCACCAGCCTCGGGGGGCTCCGGGAGACCCAGTACTTC
clone size: many; CDR3 length: 14; D gene: TRBD1; J gene: TRBJ2-7; V gene: TRBV5-4; CDR3 protein: CASSGTGGSYEQYF; CDR3 DNA: TGTGCCAGCAGCGGGACAGGGGGCTCCTACGAGCAGTACTTC
clone size: hyperexpanded; CDR3 length: 14; D gene: .; J gene: TRBJ2-1; V gene: TRBV7-9; CDR3 protein: CASSLDSYQDEQFF; CDR3 DNA: TGTGCCAGCAGCTTAGACTCCTATCAGGATGAGCAGTTCTTC
clone size: medium-sized; CDR3 length: 13; D gene: .; J gene: TRBJ1-6; V gene: TRBV20-1; CDR3 protein: CSATDGPNSPLHF; CDR3 DNA: TGCAGTGCAACGGACGGACCTAATTCACCCCTCCACTTT
clone size: large; CDR3 length: 14; D gene: .; J gene: TRBJ2-6; V gene: TRBV7-2; CDR3 protein: CASSDLSGANVLTF; CDR3 DNA: TGTGCCAGCAGCGACTTATCTGGGGCCAACGTCCTGACTTTC
clone size: medium-sized; CDR3 length: 14; D gene: .; J gene: TRBJ2-3; V gene: TRBV20-1; CDR3 protein: CSASPAISADTQYF; CDR3 DNA: TGCAGTGCTAGTCCCGCAATAAGCGCAGATACGCAGTATTTT
clone size: .; CDR3 length: 15; D gene: .; J gene: TRBJ2-4; V gene: TRBV7-3; CDR3 protein: CASSLGGIAENIQYF; CDR3 DNA: TGTGCCAGCAGCTTGGGGGGCATAGCCGAAAACATTCAGTACTTC